These 29 T cell receptor beta chains were sequenced from one sample in a study of response to subunit inactivated influenza vaccine. TCRdb reprocessed the RT-PCR reads with MiXCR, giving one entry per CDR3 protein. The data contain about 650,000 distinct CDR3 sequences, 12% to 15% of them singletons. This sample comprised PBMCs from blood, obtained approximately 15 days before vaccination. Receptors originate from a man in his forties or fifties who received an inactivated influenza vaccine.

This clonotype was found a few times. The chain is built from TRBV14 and TRBJ2-6; D remains unclear. Trimming pared 1 base from V and 2 bases from J, leaving 12 bases between. CDR3 size: 17 residues. In germline, CDR1 is SGHDN, CDR2 FVKESK. The CDR3 reads CASSQGFRYAGANVLTF. The CDR3 coding sequence is TGTGCCAGCAGCCAAGGTTTTAGGTACGCTGGGGCCAACGTCCTGACTTTC.

This clonotype was seen repeatedly, ten times or more. V is TRBV28 and J is TRBJ1-1; D not resolved. Germline values: CDR1 MDHEN, CDR2 SYDVKM. The length of the CDR3 is 13 residues. V was pared by 10 bases and J by 4 bases, with 16 bases between. The CDR3 DNA is TGTGCCACCCAACCGGCGGAGACCACTGAAGCTTTCTTT. The encoded protein is CATQPAETTEAFF.

This clonotype was seen ten or more times. CDR3 coding DNA: TGTGCCAGCAGTCGTTTAGCGGGAGGGCCTGACGAGCAGTACTTC. This codes for CASSRLAGGPDEQYF. This chain uses TRBV28 with TRBJ2-7, with 11 bases fitting TRBD2. This CDR3 spans 15 amino acids. V dropped 5 bases and J dropped 5; count of bases not matched to a gene: 8. Per germline, CDR1 MDHEN and CDR2 SYDVKM.

The chain combines TRBV20-1 with TRBJ1-3; weak D call: TRBD1 (5 bases). This CDR3 region has 15 residues. In germline, CDR1 is DFQATT, CDR2 SNEGSKA (reference sequence). V was pared by 0 bases and J by 2 bases, with 11 bases between. CDR3 in DNA: TGCAGTGCTAGAGATCAGGGCTGGCCTGGAAACACCATATATTTT. Its protein product is CSARDQGWPGNTIYF.

This clonotype was detected only a few times. The genes are TRBV7-2 and TRBJ2-1; D is possibly TRBD2 (7 bases). The V and J ends lost 6 bases and 9 bases respectively, with 15 bases between them. Germline V gene data show CDR1 as SGHTA and CDR2 as FQGNSA. This CDR3 has 13 amino acids. The CDR3 reads CASRGGGAAEQFF. CDR3 bases: TGTGCCAGCAGAGGAGGGGGGGCCGCTGAGCAGTTCTTC.

This clonotype was recorded a few times. This chain connects TRBV20-1 to TRBJ1-2; D remains unclear. Trimming cost V 3 bases and J 3 bases, with 11 bases left between them. CDR1 is DFQATT, CDR2 SNEGSKA, per germline (reference sequence). This CDR3 has 13 amino acids. The CDR3 protein is CSASRPQDYGYTF. The CDR3 nucleotides are TGCAGTGCTAGCCGGCCCCAGGACTATGGCTACACCTTC.

The rearrangement joins TRBV5-1 to TRBJ1-2, with D uncertain. V was trimmed by 4 bases and J by 0 bases, leaving 10 bases between them. Per germline, CDR1 SGHRS and CDR2 YFSETQ. The CDR3 is 14 amino acids. The CDR3 is CASSRDGTNYGYTF. CDR3 sequence (DNA): TGCGCCAGCAGCCGCGACGGAACTAACTATGGCTACACCTTC.

This clonotype was seen repeatedly, ten times or more. J is TRBJ2-2 and V is TRBV7-8; the match to TRBD2 covers 9 bases. The CDR3 consists of 16 residues. Germline V gene sequence: CDR1 SGHVS, CDR2 FQNEAQ. V lost 2 bases, J lost 5 bases, and 6 bases stayed unmatched. The CDR3 protein is CASSLLASGITGELFF. CDR3 nucleotides: TGTGCCAGCAGCTTACTAGCTAGCGGGATAACCGGGGAGCTGTTTTTT.

The table lists this clonotype with a few counts. The J gene is TRBJ2-7, the V gene TRBV4-2, with 9 positions matching TRBD2. From germline, CDR1 is LGHNA and CDR2 YNFKEQ. The junction had 6 bases not matched to a gene; V was cut back by 0 bases and J by 3 bases. CDR3 length: 16 residues. In nucleotides, the CDR3 is TGTGCCAGCAGCCAAGAGGGGACTAGCAGCAGCTACGAGCAGTACTTC. The encoded protein is CASSQEGTSSSYEQYF.

The V gene is TRBV29-1, the J gene TRBJ2-1; D gene unclear. Germline V CDR1 and CDR2: SQVTM, ANQGSEA. V lost 4 bases and J lost 1, with 5 bases in between. This CDR3 has 12 residues. CDR3 in amino acids: CSVGRSYNEQFF. As DNA, the CDR3 is TGCAGCGTTGGACGGTCCTACAATGAGCAGTTCTTC.

The chain combines TRBV28 with TRBJ2-1; D gene uncertain. The germline gives CDR1 MDHEN, CDR2 SYDVKM. Trimming stripped 4 bases from V and 3 bases from J, with 7 bases between. This CDR3 has 13 residues. The CDR3 DNA follows: TGTGCCAGCAGTTCCTCGGACTACAATGAGCAGTTCTTC. Residues: CASSSSDYNEQFF.

V gene TRBV6-6 combines with J gene TRBJ2-2; no reliable D call. V lost 4 bases and J lost 7, with 10 bases in between. The CDR3 totals 13 residues. CDR1 is MNHNY and CDR2 is SVGAGI in the germline V gene (reference sequence). The CDR3, as DNA: TGTGCCAGCAGTTTCGACGCTCGCGGGGAGCTGTTTTTT. As protein: CASSFDARGELFF.

The rearrangement uses TRBV5-5 and TRBJ2-2; 9 bases map to TRBD1. Per the germline V gene, CDR1 is SGHKS and CDR2 is YYEKEE (reference sequence). With V trimmed by 4 bases and J by 6 bases, 10 bases remained unmatched. The CDR3 length is 16 residues. DNA of the CDR3: TGTGCCAGCAGCCACCGGGGACAGGGAGGGTCCGGGGAGCTGTTTTTT. This gives the protein CASSHRGQGGSGELFF.

The chain carries TRBV6-5 and TRBJ1-1; D gene unclear. Trimming shortened V by 0 bases and J by 4 bases, and 6 bases separated the two germline ends. This CDR3 has 13 amino acids. CDR1 and CDR2 from the germline V gene are MNHEY and SVGAGI. The CDR3 is CASSYSWGTEAFF. The DNA of the CDR3 is TGTGCCAGCAGTTACTCCTGGGGCACTGAAGCTTTCTTT.

Many counts were recorded for this clonotype. The gene calls are TRBV20-1 and TRBJ1-5, with unresolved D. Germline lookup yields CDR1 DFQATT and CDR2 SNEGSKA (reference sequence). V was cut by 6 bases and J by 0 bases, with 18 bases left in between. CDR3 length: 16 residues. The CDR3 DNA sequence: TGCAGTGCCTCTAGCGTGAGAGGAGCTAGCAATCAGCCCCAGCATTTT. Translation: CSASSVRGASNQPQHF.

CDR3 nucleotides: TGCGCCAGCAGCTTGACAGGTTCGATCTCACCCCTCCACTTT. Residues: CASSLTGSISPLHF. The chain employs TRBV5-1 and TRBJ1-6; possible D gene TRBD1, 5 bases. Germline V gene lookup returns CDR1 SGHRS and CDR2 YFSETQ. This CDR3 has 14 residues. Trimming took 1 base from V and 10 from J, leaving 12 bases between them.

This chain uses TRBV6-1 with TRBJ2-1; TRBD1 matches at 7 bases. Germline V gene lookup returns CDR1 MNHNS and CDR2 SASEGT. This CDR3 is built from 15 residues. V lost 6 bases, J lost 1 base, and 6 bases stayed unmatched. This CDR3 reads CASRLQGPSYNEQFF. Written as DNA, the CDR3 is TGTGCCAGCAGGCTACAGGGGCCATCCTACAATGAGCAGTTCTTC.

This clonotype was observed a handful of times. The V gene is TRBV28, the J gene TRBJ2-1; 9 bases are shared with TRBD2. Germline trimming cut 1 base from V and 9 bases from J; bases unmatched to any gene: 10. The CDR3 is 16 residues long. Germline lookup yields CDR1 MDHEN and CDR2 SYDVKM. The CDR3 protein is CASSLLRASGTSEQFF. The DNA of the CDR3 is TGTGCCAGCAGTTTATTACGGGCTAGCGGGACGAGTGAGCAGTTCTTC. The whole variable domain, filled in from reference TRBV28 and TRBJ2-1, reads DVKVTQSSRYLVKRTGEKVFLECVQDMDHENMFWYRQDPGLGLRLIYFSYDVKMKEKGDIPEGYSVSREKKERFSLILESASTNQTSMYLCASSLLRASGTSEQFFGPGTRLTVL.

This clonotype has just a few counts. This chain joins TRBV3-1 and TRBJ2-3, with unresolved D. CDR1 and CDR2 from the germline V gene are LGHDT and YNNKEL (reference sequence). The length of the CDR3 is 18 residues. With 2 bases removed from V and 0 bases from J, the gap between germline ends came to 18 bases. The CDR3 coding sequence is TGTGCCAGCAGCCAACTGCTCGAACGTACAACTAGCACAGATACGCAGTATTTT. This encodes CASSQLLERTTSTDTQYF.

CDR3 DNA: TGTGCCAGCTCACCACCAGGTTCCGAGCAGTACTTC. Translation gives CASSPPGSEQYF. The chain couples TRBV18 to TRBJ2-7; D is undetermined. Germline V CDR1 and CDR2: KGHSH, LQKENI. This CDR3 has 12 amino acids. V shed 0 bases and J shed 6 bases, with 6 bases lying between them. The full variable domain, rest sourced from reference TRBV18 and TRBJ2-7, is NAGVMQNPRHLVRRRGQEARLRCSPMKGHSHVYWYRQLPEEGLKFMVYLQKENIIDESGMPKERFSAEFPKEGPSILRIQQVVRGDSAAYFCASSPPGSEQYFGPGTRLTVT.

The rearrangement uses TRBV2 and TRBJ2-3, with D uncertain. This CDR3 comprises 18 residues. Germline CDR1 reads SNHLY; CDR2 reads FYNNEI. V was shortened by 6 bases and J by 1 base, with 23 bases between the two germline ends. CDR3 region: CASSLSSVRTVRTDTQYF. The DNA of the CDR3 is TGTGCCAGCAGCCTTTCCTCCGTCAGAACGGTGCGCACAGATACGCAGTATTTT.

This clonotype was observed a few times. V gene TRBV4-2 combines with J gene TRBJ2-1; D call uncertain. V lost 0 bases and J lost 8, with 14 bases in between. The CDR3 is 15 amino acids. Per germline, CDR1 LGHNA and CDR2 YNFKEQ. CDR3 amino acids: CASSQDPSSADEQFF. The CDR3 coding sequence is TGTGCCAGCAGCCAAGATCCGTCGAGCGCCGATGAGCAGTTCTTC.

The chain links TRBV20-1 to TRBJ1-2; D may be TRBD1 (6 bases). Per germline, CDR1 DFQATT and CDR2 SNEGSKA (reference sequence). Deletions cut 3 bases from V and 13 bases from J, with 15 bases between. CDR3 length equals 11 residues. The chain's CDR3 is CSARGSGGATF. The DNA for the CDR3 is TGCAGTGCTAGGGGAAGCGGGGGGGCCACCTTC.

The chain is built from TRBV27 and TRBJ2-5; TRBD2 matches at 9 bases. CDR3 length: 16 residues. Per the germline V gene, CDR1 is MNHEY and CDR2 is SMNVEV (reference sequence). The ends lost 6 bases at V and 5 bases at J; junction bases unmatched: 13. CDR3 loop: CASRLTGTSSSETQYF. CDR3 nucleotides: TGTGCCAGCAGACTTACCGGGACTAGCAGTTCGGAGACCCAGTACTTC.

This clonotype was detected a few times. Here the CDR3 reads CSARPGSYSSYEQYF. In nucleotides, the CDR3 is TGCAGTGCTAGGCCAGGGTCCTATAGCTCCTACGAGCAGTACTTC. This chain uses TRBV20-1 with TRBJ2-7; TRBD1 is a possible D gene (5 bases). Between the trimmed V and J ends, which lost 3 bases and 0 bases, there was a span of 15 bases. There are 15 residues in the CDR3. Germline V gene sequence: CDR1 DFQATT, CDR2 SNEGSKA (reference sequence).

This clonotype turned up a few times. This sequence joins TRBV5-1 and TRBJ2-5, with 8 nucleotides matching TRBD1. Germline trimming cut 0 bases from V and 5 bases from J; bases unmatched to any gene: 9. The V gene's germline CDR1 is SGHRS and CDR2 YFSETQ. The CDR3 is made up of 16 amino acids. CDR3 nucleotides: TGCGCCAGCAGCTTGGCCGTTGGGAGACAGGGGGAGACCCAGTACTTC. Encoded protein: CASSLAVGRQGETQYF. The complete variable domain, with remaining parts taken from reference TRBV5-1 and TRBJ2-5, reads KAGVTQTPRYLIKTRGQQVTLSCSPISGHRSVSWYQQTPGQGLQFLFEYFSETQRNKGNFPGRFSGRQFSNSRSEMNVSTLELGDSALYLCASSLAVGRQGETQYFGPGTRLLVL.

The V gene is TRBV6-5, the J gene TRBJ1-2; D is ambiguous. The germline V gene has CDR1 MNHEY and CDR2 SVGAGI. V dropped 0 bases and J dropped 8 bases, with 19 bases sitting between them. This CDR3 spans 16 amino acids. The CDR3 sequence is CASSYSTLHGDRGYTF. The CDR3 DNA reads TGTGCCAGCAGTTACTCAACGCTTCACGGCGATCGAGGCTACACCTTC.

This clonotype was seen at least ten times. This chain uses TRBV3-1 with TRBJ2-2, with TRBD1 identical over 11 bases. Germline V lookup: CDR1 LGHDT, CDR2 YNNKEL (reference sequence). V was pared by 3 bases and J by 5 bases, with 2 bases of the junction left unmatched. This CDR3 is 15 amino acids long. The chain's CDR3 is CASSHGQGATGELFF. The CDR3 DNA sequence: TGTGCCAGCAGCCACGGACAGGGGGCGACCGGGGAGCTGTTTTTT.

This clonotype was recorded many times. The chain carries TRBV19 and TRBJ1-5, with a tentative D call TRBD1 (5 bases). Trimming removed 3 bases at V and 2 bases at J, with 14 bases between. In germline, CDR1 is LNHDA, CDR2 SQIVND (reference sequence). The CDR3 contains 16 residues. CDR3 DNA sequence: TGTGCCAGTAGTATTACGGGGCAGAGAGGCAATCAGCCCCAGCATTTT. Protein sequence: CASSITGQRGNQPQHF.